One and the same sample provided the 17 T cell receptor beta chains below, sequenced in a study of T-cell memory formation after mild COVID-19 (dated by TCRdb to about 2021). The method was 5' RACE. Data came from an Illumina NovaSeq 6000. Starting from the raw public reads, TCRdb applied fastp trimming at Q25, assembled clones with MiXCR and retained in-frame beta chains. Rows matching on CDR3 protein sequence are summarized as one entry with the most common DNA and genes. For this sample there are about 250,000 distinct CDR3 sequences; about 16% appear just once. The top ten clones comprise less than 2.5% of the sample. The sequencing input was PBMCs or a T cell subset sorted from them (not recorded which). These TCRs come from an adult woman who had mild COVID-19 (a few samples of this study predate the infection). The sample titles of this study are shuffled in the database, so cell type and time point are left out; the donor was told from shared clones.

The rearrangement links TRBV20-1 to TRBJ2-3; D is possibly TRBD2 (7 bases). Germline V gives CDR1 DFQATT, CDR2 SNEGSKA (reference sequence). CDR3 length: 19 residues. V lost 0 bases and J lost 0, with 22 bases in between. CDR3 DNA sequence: TGCAGTGCTAGAGATCCCCGGGGGCCCAGCGGGGCTAGCACAGATACGCAGTATTTT. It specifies CSARDPRGPSGASTDTQYF.

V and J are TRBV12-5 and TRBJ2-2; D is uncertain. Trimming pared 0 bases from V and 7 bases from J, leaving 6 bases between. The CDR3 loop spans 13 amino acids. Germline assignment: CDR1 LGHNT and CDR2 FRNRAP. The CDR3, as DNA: TGTGCTAGTGGTTTGGTCGACCGCGGGGAGCTGTTTTTT. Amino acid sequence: CASGLVDRGELFF.

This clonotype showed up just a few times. Here the CDR3 DNA reads TGTGCCACCAGCAGAGATAGGGCCACCAGAGAGACCCAGTACTTC. The encoded protein is CATSRDRATRETQYF. The rearrangement joins TRBV15 to TRBJ2-5; D is ambiguous. Germline V gene lookup returns CDR1 LNHNV and CDR2 YYDKDF (reference sequence). V was trimmed by 0 bases and J by 4 bases, leaving 12 bases between them. The CDR3 runs to 15 residues.

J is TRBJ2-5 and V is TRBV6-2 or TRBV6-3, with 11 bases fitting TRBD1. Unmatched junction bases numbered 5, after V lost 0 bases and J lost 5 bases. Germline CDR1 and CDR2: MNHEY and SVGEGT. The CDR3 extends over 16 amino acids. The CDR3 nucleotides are TGTGCCAGCAGTTACTCCAGGACAGGGGGCCGGGAGACCCAGTACTTC. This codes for CASSYSRTGGRETQYF.

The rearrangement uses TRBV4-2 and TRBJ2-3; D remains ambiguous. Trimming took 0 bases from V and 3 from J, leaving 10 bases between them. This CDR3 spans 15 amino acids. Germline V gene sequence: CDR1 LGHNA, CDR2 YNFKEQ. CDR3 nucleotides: TGTGCCAGCAGCCAAGATCCTTTGCAAACAGATACGCAGTATTTT. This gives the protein CASSQDPLQTDTQYF.

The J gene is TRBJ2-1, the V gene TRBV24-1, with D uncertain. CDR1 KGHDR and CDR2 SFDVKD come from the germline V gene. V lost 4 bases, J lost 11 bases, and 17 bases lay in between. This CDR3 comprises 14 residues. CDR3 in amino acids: CATSDPRRPVKQFF. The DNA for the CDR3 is TGTGCCACCAGTGACCCCCGAAGACCCGTAAAGCAGTTCTTC.

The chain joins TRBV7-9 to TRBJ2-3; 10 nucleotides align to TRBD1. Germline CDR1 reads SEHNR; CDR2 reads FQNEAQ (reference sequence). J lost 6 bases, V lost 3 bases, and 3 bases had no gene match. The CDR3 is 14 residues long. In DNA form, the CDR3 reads TGTGCCAGCAGCTTGGGACAGGGGTCGGATACGCAGTATTTT. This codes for CASSLGQGSDTQYF.

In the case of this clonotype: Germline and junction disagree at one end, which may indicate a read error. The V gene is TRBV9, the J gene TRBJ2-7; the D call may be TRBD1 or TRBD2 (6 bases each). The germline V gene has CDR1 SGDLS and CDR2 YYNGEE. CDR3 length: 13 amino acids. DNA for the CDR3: TGTGCCAGCAGCGCCTCCGGGGGCTACGAGCAGTGCTTC. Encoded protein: CASSASGGYEQCF.

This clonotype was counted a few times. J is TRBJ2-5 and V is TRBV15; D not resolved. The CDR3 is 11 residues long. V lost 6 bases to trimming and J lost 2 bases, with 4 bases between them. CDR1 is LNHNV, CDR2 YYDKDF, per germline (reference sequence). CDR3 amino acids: CATSQQETQYF. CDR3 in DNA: TGTGCCACCAGTCAACAAGAGACCCAGTACTTC.

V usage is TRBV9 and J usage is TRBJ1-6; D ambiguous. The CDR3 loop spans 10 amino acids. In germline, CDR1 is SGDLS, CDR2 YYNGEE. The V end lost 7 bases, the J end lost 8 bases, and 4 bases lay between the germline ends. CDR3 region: CASGDSPLHF. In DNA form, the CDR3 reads TGTGCCAGCGGGGATTCACCCCTCCACTTT. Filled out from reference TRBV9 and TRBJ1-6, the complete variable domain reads DSGVTQTPKHLITATGQRVTLRCSPRSGDLSVYWYQQSLDQGLQFLIQYYNGEERAKGNILERFSAQQFPDLHSELNLSSLELGDSALYFCASGDSPLHFGNGTRLTVT.

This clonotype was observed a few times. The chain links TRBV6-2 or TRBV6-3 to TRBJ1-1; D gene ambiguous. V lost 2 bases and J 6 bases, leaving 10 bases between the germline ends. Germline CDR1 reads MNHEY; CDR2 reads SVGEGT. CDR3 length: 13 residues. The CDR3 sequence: CASSYEVIAEAFF. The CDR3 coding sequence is TGTGCCAGCAGTTACGAGGTGATCGCTGAAGCTTTCTTT.

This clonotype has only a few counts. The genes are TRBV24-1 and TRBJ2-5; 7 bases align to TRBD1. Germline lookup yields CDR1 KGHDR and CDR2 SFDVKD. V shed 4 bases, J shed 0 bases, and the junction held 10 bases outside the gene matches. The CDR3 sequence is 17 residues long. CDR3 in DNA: TGTGCCACCAGTGACCTGGGGGACAGCTTGTACCAAGAGACCCAGTACTTC. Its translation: CATSDLGDSLYQETQYF.

The chain's CDR3 is CASSRPPPRADRPTGNTIYF. CDR3 coding DNA: TGCGCCAGCAGCCGCCCGCCACCTCGGGCCGATCGCCCTACTGGAAACACCATATATTTT. V and J are TRBV4-1 and TRBJ1-3; D not certain. Germline V lookup: CDR1 MGHRA, CDR2 YSYEKL. Trimming stripped 4 bases from V and 2 bases from J, with 27 bases between. The CDR3 sequence is 20 residues long.

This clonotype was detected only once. CDR3 sequence (DNA): TGTGCCAGCAGGGACACGTTATTTACAGGGGGCCAAGAGACCCAGTACTTC. Translated: CASRDTLFTGGQETQYF. The chain links TRBV25-1 to TRBJ2-5, with 8 bases matching TRBD1. In germline, CDR1 is MGHDK, CDR2 SYGVNS. The CDR3 loop spans 17 amino acids. V shed 6 bases and J 1 base; nucleotides not matched to a gene: 13. Full variable domain (missing parts from reference TRBV25-1 and TRBJ2-5): EADIYQTPRYLVIGTGKKITLECSQTMGHDKMYWYQQDPGMELHLIHYSYGVNSTEKGDLSSESTVSRIRTEHFPLTLESARPSHTSQYLCASRDTLFTGGQETQYFGPGTRLLVL.

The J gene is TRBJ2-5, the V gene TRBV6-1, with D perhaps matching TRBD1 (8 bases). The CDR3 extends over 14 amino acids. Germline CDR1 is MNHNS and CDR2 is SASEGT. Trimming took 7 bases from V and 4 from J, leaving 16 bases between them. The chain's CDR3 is CASTQGAGAETQYF. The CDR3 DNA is TGTGCCAGCACCCAGGGGGCGGGGGCAGAGACCCAGTACTTC.

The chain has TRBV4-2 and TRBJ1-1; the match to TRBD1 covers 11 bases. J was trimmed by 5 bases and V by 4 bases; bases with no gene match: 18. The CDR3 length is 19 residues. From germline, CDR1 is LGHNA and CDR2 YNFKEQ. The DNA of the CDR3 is TGTGCCAGCAGCCCGGACAGGGGGCCCTTTCGGCGGACGGGGACTGAAGCTTTCTTT. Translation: CASSPDRGPFRRTGTEAFF.

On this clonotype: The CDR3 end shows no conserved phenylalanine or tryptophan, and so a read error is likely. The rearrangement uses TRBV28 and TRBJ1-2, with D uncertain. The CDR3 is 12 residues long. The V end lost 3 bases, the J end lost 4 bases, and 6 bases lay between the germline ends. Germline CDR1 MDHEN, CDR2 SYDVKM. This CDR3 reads CASSLLSYGYTL. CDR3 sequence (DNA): TGTGCCAGCAGTTTGCTGTCCTATGGCTACACCTTA.